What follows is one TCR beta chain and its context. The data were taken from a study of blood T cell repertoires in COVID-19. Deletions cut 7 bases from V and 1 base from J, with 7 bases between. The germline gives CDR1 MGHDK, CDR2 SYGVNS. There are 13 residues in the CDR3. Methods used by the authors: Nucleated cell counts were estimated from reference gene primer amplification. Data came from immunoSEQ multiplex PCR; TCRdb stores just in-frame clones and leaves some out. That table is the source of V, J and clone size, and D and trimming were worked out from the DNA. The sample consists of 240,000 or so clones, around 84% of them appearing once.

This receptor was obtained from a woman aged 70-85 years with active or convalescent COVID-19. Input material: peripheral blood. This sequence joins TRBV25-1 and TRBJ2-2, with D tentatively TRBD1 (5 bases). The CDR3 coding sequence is TGTGCCAGCATGCAGGGGAACACCGGGGAGCTGTTTTTT. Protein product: CASMQGNTGELFF.